This TCR beta chain stems from a study of T cell changes during pregnancy in multiple sclerosis. Sequenced by immunoSEQ multiplex PCR; TCRdb stores in-frame clones only, minus some. The sample contains roughly 38,000 clones, around 90% of which appear only once. Trimming cost V 6 bases and J 8 bases, with 8 bases left between them. The CDR3 is made up of 10 amino acids. CDR1 is DFQATT, CDR2 SNEGSKA, per germline (reference sequence). This receptor was identified in a female donor in good health, enrolled as a control in a pregnancy study. Source: CD4+ T cells from peripheral blood mononuclear cells, taken in the second trimester of pregnancy. The V and J genes are TRBV20-1 and TRBJ2-1; TRBD2 might be the D (5 bases). The CDR3 DNA reads TGCAGTGCGGGAGAAGATGAGCAGTTCTTC. Its translation is CSAGEDEQFF.